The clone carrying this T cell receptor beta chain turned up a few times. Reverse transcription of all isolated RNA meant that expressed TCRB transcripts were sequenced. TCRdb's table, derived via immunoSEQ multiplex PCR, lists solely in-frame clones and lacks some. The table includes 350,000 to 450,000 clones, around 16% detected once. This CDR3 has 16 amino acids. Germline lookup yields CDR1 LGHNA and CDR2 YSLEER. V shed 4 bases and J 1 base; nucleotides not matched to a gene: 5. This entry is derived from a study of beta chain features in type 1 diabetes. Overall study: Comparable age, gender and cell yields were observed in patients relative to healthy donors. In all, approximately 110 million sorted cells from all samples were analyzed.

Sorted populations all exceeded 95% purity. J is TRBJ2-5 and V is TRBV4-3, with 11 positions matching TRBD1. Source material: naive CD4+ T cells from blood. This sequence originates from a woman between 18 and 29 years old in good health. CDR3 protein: CASSPGTGGGQETQYF. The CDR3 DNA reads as TGCGCCAGCAGCCCGGGGACAGGGGGAGGCCAAGAGACCCAGTACTTC.